This entry concerns a single T cell receptor (beta chain). As yet, its antigen is unknown. This sample is drawn from a study of cytomegalovirus exposure and HLA in healthy donors. Study findings and constraints: Judged likely to be a sequencing artifact was a cluster of highly shared sequence variants. A previous analysis found most TCR beta V segments productive roughly 90% or roughly 30% of the time.

13 Jbeta primers and 60 Vbeta primers were used for the PCR. The data were produced by immunoSEQ multiplex PCR, yet TCRdb's version contains in-frame clones alone and is incomplete. The data contain around 100,000 clones, around 77% of them singletons. The V and J ends lost 1 base and 8 bases, in that order; junction bases with no gene match: 4. This CDR3 has 15 residues. The germline CDR1 and CDR2 sequences are SGDLS and YYNGEE. The sample comprised PBMCs. The clonotype originates from a woman between 25 and 40 years old in good health and CMV-seropositive. This sequence joins TRBV9 and TRBJ2-1, with 12 bases that match TRBD2. DNA for the CDR3: TGTGCCAGCAGCGTAAAGACTAGCGGGAGTGATGAGCAGTTCTTC. Its translation: CASSVKTSGSDEQFF.